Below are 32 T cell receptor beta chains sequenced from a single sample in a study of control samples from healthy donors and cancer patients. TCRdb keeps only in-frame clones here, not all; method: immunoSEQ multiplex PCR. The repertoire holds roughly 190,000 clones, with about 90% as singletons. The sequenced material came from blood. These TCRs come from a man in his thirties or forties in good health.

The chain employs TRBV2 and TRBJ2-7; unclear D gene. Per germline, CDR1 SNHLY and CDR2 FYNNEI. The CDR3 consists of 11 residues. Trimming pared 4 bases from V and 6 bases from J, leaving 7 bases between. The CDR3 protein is CASSVRSEQYF. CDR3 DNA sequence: TGTGCCAGCAGTGTCCGTTCCGAGCAGTACTTC.

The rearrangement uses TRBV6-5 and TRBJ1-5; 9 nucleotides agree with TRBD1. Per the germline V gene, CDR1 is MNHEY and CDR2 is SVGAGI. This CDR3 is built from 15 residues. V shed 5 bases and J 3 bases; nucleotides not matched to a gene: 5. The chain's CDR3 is CASSRRTGDNQPQHF. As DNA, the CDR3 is TGTGCCAGCAGTCGCCGGACAGGGGACAATCAGCCCCAGCATTTT.

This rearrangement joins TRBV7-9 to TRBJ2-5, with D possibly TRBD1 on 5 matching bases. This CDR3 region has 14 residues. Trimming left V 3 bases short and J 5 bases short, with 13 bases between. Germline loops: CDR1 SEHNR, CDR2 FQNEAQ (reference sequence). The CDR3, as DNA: TGTGCCAGCAGCTTGGGGCAGGGTATGGAGACCCAGTACTTC. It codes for CASSLGQGMETQYF.

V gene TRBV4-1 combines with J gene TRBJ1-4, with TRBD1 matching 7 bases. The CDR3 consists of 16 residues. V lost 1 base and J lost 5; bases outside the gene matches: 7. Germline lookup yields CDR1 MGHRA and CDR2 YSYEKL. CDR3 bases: TGCGCCAGCAGCCAAGTCGTCCGGGACAGAAATGAAAAACTGTTTTTT. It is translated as CASSQVVRDRNEKLFF.

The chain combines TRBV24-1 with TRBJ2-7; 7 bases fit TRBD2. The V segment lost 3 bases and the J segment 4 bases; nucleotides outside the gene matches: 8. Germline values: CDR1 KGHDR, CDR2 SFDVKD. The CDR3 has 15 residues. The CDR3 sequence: CATSDPTGGGYEQYF. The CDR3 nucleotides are TGTGCCACCAGTGATCCGACTGGCGGGGGTTACGAGCAGTACTTC.

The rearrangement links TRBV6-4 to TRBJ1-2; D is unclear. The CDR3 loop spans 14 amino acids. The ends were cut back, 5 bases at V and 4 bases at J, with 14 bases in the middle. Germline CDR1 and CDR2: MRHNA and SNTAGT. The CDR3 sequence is CASSPTRETYGYTF. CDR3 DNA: TGTGCCAGCAGTCCTACGCGGGAGACCTATGGCTACACCTTC.

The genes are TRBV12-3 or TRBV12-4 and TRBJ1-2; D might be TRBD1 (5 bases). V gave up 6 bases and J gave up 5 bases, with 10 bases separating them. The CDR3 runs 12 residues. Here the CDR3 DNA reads TGTGCCAGCAGCGCGACAGCTTATGGCTACACCTTC. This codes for CASSATAYGYTF.

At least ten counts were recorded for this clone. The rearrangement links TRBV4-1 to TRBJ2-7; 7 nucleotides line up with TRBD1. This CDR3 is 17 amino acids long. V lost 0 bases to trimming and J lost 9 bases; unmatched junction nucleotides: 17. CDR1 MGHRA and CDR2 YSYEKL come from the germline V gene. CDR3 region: CASSQDTNRDRVLGQYF. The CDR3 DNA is TGCGCCAGCAGCCAAGATACCAACCGAGACAGGGTTCTTGGGCAGTACTTC.

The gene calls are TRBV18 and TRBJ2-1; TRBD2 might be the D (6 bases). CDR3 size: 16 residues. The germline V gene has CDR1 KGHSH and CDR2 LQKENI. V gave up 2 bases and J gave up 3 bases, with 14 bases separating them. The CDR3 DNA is TGTGCCAGCTCACCAGAAGTTCGGACTATCTACAATGAGCAGTTCTTC. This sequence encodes CASSPEVRTIYNEQFF.

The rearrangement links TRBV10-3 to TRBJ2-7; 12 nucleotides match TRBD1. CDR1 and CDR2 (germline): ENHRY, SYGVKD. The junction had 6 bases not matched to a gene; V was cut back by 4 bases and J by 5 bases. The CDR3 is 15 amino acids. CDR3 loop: CAISGSGQGADEQYF. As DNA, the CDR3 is TGTGCCATCAGTGGATCGGGACAGGGGGCCGACGAGCAGTACTTC.

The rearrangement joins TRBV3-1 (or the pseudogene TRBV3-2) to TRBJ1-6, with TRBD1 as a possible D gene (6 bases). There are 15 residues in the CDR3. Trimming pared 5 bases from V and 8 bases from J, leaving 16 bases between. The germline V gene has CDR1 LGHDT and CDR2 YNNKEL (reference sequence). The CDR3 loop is CASSIRTASHSPLHF. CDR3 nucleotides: TGTGCCAGCAGCATCCGGACAGCTTCCCATTCACCCCTCCACTTT.

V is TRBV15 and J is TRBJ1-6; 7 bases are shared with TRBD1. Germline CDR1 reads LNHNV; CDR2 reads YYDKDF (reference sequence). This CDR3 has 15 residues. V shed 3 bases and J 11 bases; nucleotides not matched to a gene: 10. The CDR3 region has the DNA TGTGCCACCAGCAGGGAAACAAGACAGGGTCCACCCCTCCACTTT. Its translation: CATSRETRQGPPLHF.

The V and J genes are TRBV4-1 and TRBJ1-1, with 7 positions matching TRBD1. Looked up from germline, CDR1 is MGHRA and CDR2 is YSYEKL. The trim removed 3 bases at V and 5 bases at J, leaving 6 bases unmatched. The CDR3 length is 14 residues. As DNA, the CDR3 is TGCGCCAGCAGCCAGACAGGGAGGGGGACTGAAGCTTTCTTT. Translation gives CASSQTGRGTEAFF.

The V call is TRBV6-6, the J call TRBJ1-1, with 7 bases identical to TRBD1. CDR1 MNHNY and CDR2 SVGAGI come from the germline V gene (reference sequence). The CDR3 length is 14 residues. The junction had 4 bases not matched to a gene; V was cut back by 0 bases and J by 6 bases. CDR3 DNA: TGTGCCAGCAGTTACTCGACAGGGACGGCTGAAGCTTTCTTT. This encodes CASSYSTGTAEAFF.

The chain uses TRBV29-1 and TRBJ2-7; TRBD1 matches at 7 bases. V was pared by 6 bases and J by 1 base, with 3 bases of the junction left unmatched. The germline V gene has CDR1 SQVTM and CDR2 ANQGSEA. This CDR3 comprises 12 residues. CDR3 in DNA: TGCAGCGTCAGGGACAGTTCCTACGAGCAGTACTTC. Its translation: CSVRDSSYEQYF.

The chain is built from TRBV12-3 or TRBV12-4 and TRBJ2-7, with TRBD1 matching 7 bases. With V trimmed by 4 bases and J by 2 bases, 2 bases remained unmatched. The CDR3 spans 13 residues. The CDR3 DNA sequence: TGTGCCAGCAGTTATGGACAGGCCTACGAGCAGTACTTC. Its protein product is CASSYGQAYEQYF.

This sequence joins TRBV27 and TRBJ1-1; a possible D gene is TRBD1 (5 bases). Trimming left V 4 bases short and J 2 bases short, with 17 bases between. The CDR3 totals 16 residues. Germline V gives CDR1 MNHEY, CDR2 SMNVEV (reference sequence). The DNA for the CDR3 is TGTGCCAGCAGTTCCCGCGCCGGGGCCTACAACACTGAAGCTTTCTTT. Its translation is CASSSRAGAYNTEAFF.

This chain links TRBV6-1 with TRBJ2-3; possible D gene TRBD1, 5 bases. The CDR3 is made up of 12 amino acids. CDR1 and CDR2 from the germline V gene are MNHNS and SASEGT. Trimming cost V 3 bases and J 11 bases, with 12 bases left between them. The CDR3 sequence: CASSEMDIGQYF. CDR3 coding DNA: TGTGCCAGCAGTGAGATGGACATCGGGCAGTATTTT.

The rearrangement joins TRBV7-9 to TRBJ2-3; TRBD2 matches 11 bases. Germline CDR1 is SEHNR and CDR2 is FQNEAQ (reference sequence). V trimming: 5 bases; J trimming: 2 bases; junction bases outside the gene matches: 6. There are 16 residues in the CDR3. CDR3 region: CASSRLAGGYTDTQYF. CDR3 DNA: TGTGCCAGCAGCCGTCTAGCGGGGGGTTACACAGATACGCAGTATTTT.

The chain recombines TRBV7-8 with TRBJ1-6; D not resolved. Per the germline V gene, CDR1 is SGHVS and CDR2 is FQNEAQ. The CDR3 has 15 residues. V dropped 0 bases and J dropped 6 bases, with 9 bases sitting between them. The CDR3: CASSLARGGNSPLHF. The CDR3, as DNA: TGTGCCAGCAGCTTAGCTCGTGGAGGTAATTCACCCCTCCACTTT.

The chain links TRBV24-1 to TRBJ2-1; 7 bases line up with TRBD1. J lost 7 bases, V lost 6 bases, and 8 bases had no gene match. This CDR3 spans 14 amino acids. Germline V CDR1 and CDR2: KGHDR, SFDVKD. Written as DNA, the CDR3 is TGTGCCACCAGTTCCCGGGACAGCAGTAATGAGCAGTTCTTC. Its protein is CATSSRDSSNEQFF.

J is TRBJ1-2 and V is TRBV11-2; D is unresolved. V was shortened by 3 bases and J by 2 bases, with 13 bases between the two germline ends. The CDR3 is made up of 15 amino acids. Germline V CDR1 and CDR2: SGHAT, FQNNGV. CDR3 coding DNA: TGTGCCAGCAGCTTTGACGGTCCCCCAAACTATGGCTACACCTTC. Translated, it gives CASSFDGPPNYGYTF.

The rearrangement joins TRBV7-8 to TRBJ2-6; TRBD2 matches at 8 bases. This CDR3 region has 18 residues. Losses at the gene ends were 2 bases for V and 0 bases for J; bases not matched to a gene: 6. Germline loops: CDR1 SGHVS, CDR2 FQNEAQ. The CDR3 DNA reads TGTGCCAGCAGCTTATTTGGCGGGGGGCCCTCTGGGGCCAACGTCCTGACTTTC. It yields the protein CASSLFGGGPSGANVLTF.

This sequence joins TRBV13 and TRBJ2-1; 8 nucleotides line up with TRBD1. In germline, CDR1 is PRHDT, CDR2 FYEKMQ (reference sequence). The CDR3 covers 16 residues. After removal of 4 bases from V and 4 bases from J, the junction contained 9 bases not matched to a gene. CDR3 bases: TGTGCCAGCAGCTCACCCCGGGACAGGCTATACAATGAGCAGTTCTTC. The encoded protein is CASSSPRDRLYNEQFF.

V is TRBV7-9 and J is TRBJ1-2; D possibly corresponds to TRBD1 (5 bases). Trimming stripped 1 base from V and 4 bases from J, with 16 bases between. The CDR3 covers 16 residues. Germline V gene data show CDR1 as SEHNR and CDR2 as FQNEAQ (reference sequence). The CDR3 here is CASSLEGAPMVYGYTF. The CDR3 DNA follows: TGTGCCAGCAGCTTAGAAGGGGCGCCGATGGTCTATGGCTACACCTTC. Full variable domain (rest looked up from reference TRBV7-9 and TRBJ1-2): DTGVSQNPRHKITKRGQNVTFRCDPISEHNRLYWYRQTLGQGPEFLTYFQNEAQLEKSRLLSDRFSAERPKGSFSTLEIQRTEQGDSAMYLCASSLEGAPMVYGYTFGSGTRLTVV.

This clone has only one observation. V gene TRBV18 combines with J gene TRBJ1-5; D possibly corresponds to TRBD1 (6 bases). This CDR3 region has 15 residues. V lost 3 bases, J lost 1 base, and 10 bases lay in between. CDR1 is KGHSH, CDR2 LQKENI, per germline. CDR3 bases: TGTGCCAGCTCACCTGGGGGCATAAGCAATCAGCCCCAGCATTTT. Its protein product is CASSPGGISNQPQHF.

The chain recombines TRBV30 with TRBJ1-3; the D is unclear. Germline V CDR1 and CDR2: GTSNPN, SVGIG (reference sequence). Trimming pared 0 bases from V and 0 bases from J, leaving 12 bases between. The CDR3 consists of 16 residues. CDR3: CAWSVVSGYSGNTIYF. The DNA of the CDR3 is TGTGCCTGGAGTGTTGTCTCGGGTTACTCTGGAAACACCATATATTTT. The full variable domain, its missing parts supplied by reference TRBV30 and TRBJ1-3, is SQTIHQWPATLVQPVGSPLSLECTVEGTSNPNLYWYRQAAGRGLQLLFYSVGIGQISSEVPQNLSASRPQDRQFILSSKKLLLSDSGFYLCAWSVVSGYSGNTIYFGEGSWLTVV.

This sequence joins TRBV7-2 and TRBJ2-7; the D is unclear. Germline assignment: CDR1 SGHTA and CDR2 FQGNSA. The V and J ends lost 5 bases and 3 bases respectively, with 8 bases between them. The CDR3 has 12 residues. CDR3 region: CASSPPGYEQYF. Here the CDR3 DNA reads TGTGCCAGCAGCCCGCCCGGCTACGAGCAGTACTTC.

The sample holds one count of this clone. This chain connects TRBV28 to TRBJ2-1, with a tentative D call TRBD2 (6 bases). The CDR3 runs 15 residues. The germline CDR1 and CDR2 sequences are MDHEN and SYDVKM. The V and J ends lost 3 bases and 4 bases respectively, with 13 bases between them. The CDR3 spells CASSLGTGTYNEQFF. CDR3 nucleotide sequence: TGTGCCAGCAGTTTGGGGACCGGGACTTACAATGAGCAGTTCTTC.

CDR3: CASSVRVNTEAFF. For the CDR3, the DNA is TGTGCCAGCAGCGTAAGGGTTAACACTGAAGCTTTCTTT. The V call is TRBV9, the J call TRBJ1-1, with D unclear. Germline V gene sequence: CDR1 SGDLS, CDR2 YYNGEE. The V end lost 1 base, the J end lost 2 bases, and 6 bases lay between the germline ends. The CDR3 is 13 residues long.

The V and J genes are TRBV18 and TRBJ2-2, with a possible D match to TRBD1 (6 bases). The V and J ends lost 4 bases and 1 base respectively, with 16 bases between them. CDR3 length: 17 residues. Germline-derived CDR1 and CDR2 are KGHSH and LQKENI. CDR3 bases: TGTGCCAGCTCACTTTACCGGGACACGAAGAACACCGGGGAGCTGTTTTTT. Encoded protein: CASSLYRDTKNTGELFF.

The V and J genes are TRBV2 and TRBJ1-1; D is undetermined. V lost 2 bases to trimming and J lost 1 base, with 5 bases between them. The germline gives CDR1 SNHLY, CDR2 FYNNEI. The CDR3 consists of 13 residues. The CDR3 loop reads CASSESPNTEAFF. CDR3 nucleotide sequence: TGTGCCAGCAGTGAATCTCCGAACACTGAAGCTTTCTTT.